The rows below give T cell receptor beta chains drawn from one sample of a study of regulatory T cells. The data were produced by immunoSEQ multiplex PCR, yet TCRdb's version contains in-frame clones alone and is incomplete. The sample lists just over 20,000 clones, 93% occurring once. Source material: CD8+ T cells sorted from blood. The receptor source for this set is a child aged 2-9 years with CD3G deficiency. Each CDR3 is given with its conserved first and last residue. Fields, in order: clone size, V gene, D gene, J gene, CDR3 protein, CDR3 DNA. The D gene is left open where the match is weak. For some rows the clone size is stated as once, few or many, or as a class when expanded; others skip it.

clone size: -
V gene: TRBV28
D gene: TRBD1
J gene: TRBJ1-5
CDR3 protein: CASSIGTGVQPQHF
CDR3 DNA: TGTGCCAGCAGTATAGGGACAGGGGTTCAGCCCCAGCATTTT

clone size: -
V gene: TRBV28
D gene: -
J gene: TRBJ2-2
CDR3 protein: CASSFLAGGPGELFF
CDR3 DNA: TGTGCCAGCAGTTTCTTAGCAGGGGGGCCCGGGGAGCTGTTTTTT

clone size: once
V gene: TRBV5-1
D gene: -
J gene: TRBJ2-7
CDR3 protein: CASSFRGHEQYF
CDR3 DNA: TGCGCCAGCAGCTTTAGGGGCCACGAGCAGTACTTC

clone size: -
V gene: TRBV11-3
D gene: TRBD1
J gene: TRBJ2-5
CDR3 protein: CASSFRGPGETQYF
CDR3 DNA: TGTGCCAGCAGCTTCAGGGGGCCGGGAGAGACCCAGTACTTC

clone size: -
V gene: TRBV6-1
D gene: TRBD2
J gene: TRBJ2-2
CDR3 protein: CASSRLADIGELFF
CDR3 DNA: TGTGCCAGCAGCAGACTAGCCGACATCGGGGAGCTGTTTTTT

clone size: -
V gene: TRBV6-1
D gene: -
J gene: TRBJ1-1
CDR3 protein: CASSDYDRDNEAFF
CDR3 DNA: TGTGCCAGCAGTGATTATGACCGGGACAACGAAGCTTTCTTT

clone size: -
V gene: TRBV28
D gene: TRBD1
J gene: TRBJ2-7
CDR3 protein: CASRRPGQGYEQYF
CDR3 DNA: TGTGCCAGCAGGCGTCCGGGACAGGGCTACGAGCAGTACTTC

clone size: -
V gene: TRBV30
D gene: -
J gene: TRBJ2-7
CDR3 protein: CAWSGGGEQYF
CDR3 DNA: TGTGCCTGGAGTGGTGGGGGCGAGCAGTACTTC

clone size: -
V gene: TRBV19
D gene: -
J gene: TRBJ2-5
CDR3 protein: CASLTGTQETQYF
CDR3 DNA: TGTGCCAGTCTTACAGGGACTCAAGAGACCCAGTACTTC

clone size: -
V gene: TRBV28
D gene: -
J gene: TRBJ1-5
CDR3 protein: CASSLEGQGQPQHF
CDR3 DNA: TGTGCCAGCAGTTTGGAAGGCCAGGGTCAGCCCCAGCATTTT

clone size: -
V gene: TRBV7-8
D gene: TRBD2
J gene: TRBJ2-1
CDR3 protein: CASSLFGTRGNEQFF
CDR3 DNA: TGTGCCAGCAGCTTATTCGGGACTAGGGGTAATGAGCAGTTCTTC

clone size: -
V gene: TRBV6-1
D gene: -
J gene: TRBJ2-7
CDR3 protein: CASSDGGPSYEQYF
CDR3 DNA: TGTGCCAGCAGTGACGGCGGTCCGTCCTACGAGCAGTACTTC

clone size: once
V gene: TRBV7-9
D gene: -
J gene: TRBJ2-1
CDR3 protein: CASSEYDEQFF
CDR3 DNA: TGTGCCAGCAGCGAATATGATGAGCAGTTCTTC

clone size: -
V gene: TRBV6-1
D gene: TRBD2
J gene: TRBJ2-3
CDR3 protein: CASSELVAGATDTQYF
CDR3 DNA: TGTGCCAGCAGTGAGCTAGTGGCGGGAGCCACAGATACGCAGTATTTT

clone size: few
V gene: TRBV12-5
D gene: TRBD2
J gene: TRBJ2-3
CDR3 protein: CASAGSGTTDTQYF
CDR3 DNA: TGTGCTAGTGCCGGTAGCGGGACCACAGATACGCAGTATTTT

clone size: -
V gene: TRBV5-1
D gene: TRBD2
J gene: TRBJ2-7
CDR3 protein: CASSLGLAASYEQYF
CDR3 DNA: TGCGCCAGCAGCTTGGGACTAGCGGCCTCCTACGAGCAGTACTTC

clone size: -
V gene: TRBV28
D gene: -
J gene: TRBJ1-5
CDR3 protein: CASSLSGSTPNQPQHF
CDR3 DNA: TGTGCCAGCAGTTTATCCGGCTCCACCCCGAATCAGCCCCAGCATTTT

clone size: -
V gene: TRBV19
D gene: -
J gene: TRBJ2-1
CDR3 protein: CASSLSDAGANEQFF
CDR3 DNA: TGTGCCAGTAGTCTTAGCGACGCGGGGGCCAATGAGCAGTTCTTC

clone size: few
V gene: TRBV28
D gene: -
J gene: TRBJ1-5
CDR3 protein: CASSPHQQVLLNQPQHF
CDR3 DNA: TGTGCCAGCAGTCCCCACCAGCAGGTCCTGTTGAATCAGCCCCAGCATTTT

clone size: -
V gene: TRBV10-2
D gene: -
J gene: TRBJ2-2
CDR3 protein: CASSDWGTGELFF
CDR3 DNA: TGCGCCAGCAGTGATTGGGGCACCGGGGAGCTGTTTTTT

clone size: -
V gene: TRBV28
D gene: -
J gene: TRBJ1-2
CDR3 protein: CASSSPTGGGYTF
CDR3 DNA: TGTGCCAGCAGTTCTCCGACGGGGGGAGGCTACACCTTC

clone size: -
V gene: TRBV28
D gene: -
J gene: TRBJ1-4
CDR3 protein: CASTSPPLNEKLFF
CDR3 DNA: TGTGCCAGCACCTCCCCCCCCTTAAATGAAAAACTGTTTTTT

clone size: -
V gene: TRBV4-1
D gene: -
J gene: TRBJ2-5
CDR3 protein: CASSQGLSMLETQYF
CDR3 DNA: TGCGCCAGCAGCCAAGGGCTATCCATGCTGGAGACCCAGTACTTC

clone size: -
V gene: TRBV28
D gene: -
J gene: TRBJ1-1
CDR3 protein: CASSRWDANTEAFF
CDR3 DNA: TGTGCCAGCAGCCGTTGGGACGCGAACACTGAAGCTTTCTTT

clone size: -
V gene: TRBV5-1
D gene: TRBD2
J gene: TRBJ2-1
CDR3 protein: CASSAGLAGGLRDNEQFF
CDR3 DNA: TGCGCCAGCAGCGCGGGACTAGCGGGAGGGTTGAGAGACAATGAGCAGTTCTTC

clone size: -
V gene: TRBV6-1
D gene: -
J gene: TRBJ2-7
CDR3 protein: CASRDPGSYEQYF
CDR3 DNA: TGTGCCAGCAGGGATCCCGGTTCCTACGAGCAGTACTTC

clone size: -
V gene: TRBV28
D gene: TRBD1
J gene: TRBJ1-2
CDR3 protein: CASSSYISRGQANYGYTF
CDR3 DNA: TGTGCCAGCAGTTCCTACATATCCCGCGGACAGGCTAACTATGGCTACACCTTC

clone size: -
V gene: TRBV28
D gene: -
J gene: TRBJ2-3
CDR3 protein: CASSSHRDYTQYF
CDR3 DNA: TGTGCCAGCAGTTCGCATAGGGACTATACGCAGTATTTT

clone size: -
V gene: TRBV6-1
D gene: -
J gene: TRBJ2-7
CDR3 protein: CASGGRGQLPYEQYF
CDR3 DNA: TGTGCCAGCGGAGGTCGAGGACAGCTTCCTTACGAGCAGTACTTC

clone size: -
V gene: TRBV7-9
D gene: -
J gene: TRBJ1-3
CDR3 protein: CASSLGRRNTIYF
CDR3 DNA: TGTGCCAGCAGCCTAGGACGTAGAAACACCATATATTTT

clone size: -
V gene: TRBV28
D gene: -
J gene: TRBJ2-4
CDR3 protein: CASSRDTLISKNIQYF
CDR3 DNA: TGTGCCAGCAGTCGGGACACCCTCATATCCAAAAACATTCAGTACTTC

clone size: -
V gene: TRBV6-1
D gene: TRBD2
J gene: TRBJ2-7
CDR3 protein: CASSEWGTNYEQYF
CDR3 DNA: TGTGCCAGCAGTGAATGGGGGACTAACTACGAGCAGTACTTC

clone size: -
V gene: TRBV6-1
D gene: -
J gene: TRBJ2-7
CDR3 protein: CASSEGLHEQYF
CDR3 DNA: TGTGCCAGCAGTGAAGGTCTGCATGAGCAGTACTTC

clone size: -
V gene: TRBV19
D gene: TRBD1
J gene: TRBJ2-1
CDR3 protein: CASTPGTGRNEQFF
CDR3 DNA: TGTGCCAGTACCCCAGGGACAGGTCGGAATGAGCAGTTCTTC

clone size: few
V gene: TRBV6-1
D gene: -
J gene: TRBJ1-1
CDR3 protein: CASSEVMDTEAFF
CDR3 DNA: TGTGCCAGCAGTGAAGTCATGGACACTGAAGCTTTCTTT

clone size: -
V gene: TRBV6-6
D gene: TRBD1
J gene: TRBJ1-2
CDR3 protein: CASTADRADGYTF
CDR3 DNA: TGTGCCAGCACCGCGGACAGGGCAGATGGCTACACCTTC

clone size: -
V gene: TRBV6-6
D gene: -
J gene: TRBJ2-5
CDR3 protein: CATQNGETQYF
CDR3 DNA: TGTGCCACCCAAAATGGAGAGACCCAGTACTTC

clone size: -
V gene: TRBV28
D gene: -
J gene: TRBJ2-7
CDR3 protein: CASSLNGGPPYEQYF
CDR3 DNA: TGTGCCAGCAGTTTAAACGGCGGCCCTCCCTACGAGCAGTACTTC

clone size: once
V gene: TRBV10-3
D gene: -
J gene: TRBJ1-2
CDR3 protein: CAISESGGADYGYTF
CDR3 DNA: TGTGCCATCAGTGAGTCTGGTGGGGCAGACTATGGCTACACCTTC